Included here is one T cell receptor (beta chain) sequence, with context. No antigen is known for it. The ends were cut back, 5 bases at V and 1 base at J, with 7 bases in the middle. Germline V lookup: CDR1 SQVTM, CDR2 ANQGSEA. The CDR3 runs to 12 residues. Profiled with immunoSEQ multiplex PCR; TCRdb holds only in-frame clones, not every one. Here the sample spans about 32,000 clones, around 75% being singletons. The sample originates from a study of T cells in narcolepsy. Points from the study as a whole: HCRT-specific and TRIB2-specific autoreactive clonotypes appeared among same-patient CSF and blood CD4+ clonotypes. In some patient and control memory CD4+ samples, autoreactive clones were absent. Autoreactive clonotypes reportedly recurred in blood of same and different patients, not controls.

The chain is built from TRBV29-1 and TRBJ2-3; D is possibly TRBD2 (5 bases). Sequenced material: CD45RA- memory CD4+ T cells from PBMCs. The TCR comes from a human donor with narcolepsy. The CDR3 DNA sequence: TGCAGCGTTACTAGAGGCACAGATACGCAGTATTTT. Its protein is CSVTRGTDTQYF.